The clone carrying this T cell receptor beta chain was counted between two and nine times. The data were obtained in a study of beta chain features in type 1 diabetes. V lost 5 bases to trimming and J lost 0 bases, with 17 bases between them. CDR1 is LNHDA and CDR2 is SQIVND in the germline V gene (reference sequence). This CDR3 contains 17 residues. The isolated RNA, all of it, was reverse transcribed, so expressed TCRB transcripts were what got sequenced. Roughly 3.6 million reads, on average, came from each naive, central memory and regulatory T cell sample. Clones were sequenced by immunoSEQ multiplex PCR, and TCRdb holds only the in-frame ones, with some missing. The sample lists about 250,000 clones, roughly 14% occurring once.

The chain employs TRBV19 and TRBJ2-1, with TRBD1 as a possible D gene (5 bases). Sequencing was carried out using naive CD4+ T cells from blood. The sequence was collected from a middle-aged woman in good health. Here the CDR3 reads CASSPFTGMSSYNEQFF. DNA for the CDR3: TGTGCCAGTAGTCCCTTTACAGGAATGAGCTCCTACAATGAGCAGTTCTTC.